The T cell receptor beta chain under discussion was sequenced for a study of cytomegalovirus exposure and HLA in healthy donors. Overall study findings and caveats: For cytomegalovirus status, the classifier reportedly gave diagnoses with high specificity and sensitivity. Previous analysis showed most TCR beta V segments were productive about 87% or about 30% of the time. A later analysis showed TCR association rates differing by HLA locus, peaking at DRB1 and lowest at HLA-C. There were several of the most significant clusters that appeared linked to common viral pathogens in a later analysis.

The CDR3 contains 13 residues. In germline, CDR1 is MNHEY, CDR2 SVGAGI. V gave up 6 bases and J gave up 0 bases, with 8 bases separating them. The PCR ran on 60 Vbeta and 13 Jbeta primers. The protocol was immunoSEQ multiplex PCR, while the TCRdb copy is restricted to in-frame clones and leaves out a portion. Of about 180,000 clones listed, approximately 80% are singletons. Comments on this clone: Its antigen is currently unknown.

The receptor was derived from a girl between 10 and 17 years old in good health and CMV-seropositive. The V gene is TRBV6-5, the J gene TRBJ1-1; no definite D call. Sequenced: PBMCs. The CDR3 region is CASSRALNTEAFF. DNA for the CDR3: TGTGCCAGCAGCCGAGCATTGAACACTGAAGCTTTCTTT.